These T cell receptor beta chains were read from a single sample in a study of PD-1 blockade in mismatch repair-deficient tumors. Sequencing was performed with immunoSEQ multiplex PCR; in TCRdb, only in-frame clones are kept and a portion is missing. The repertoire holds 56,000 or so clones, with 81% as singletons. Sequenced material: peripheral blood, taken less than 21 weeks after starting pembrolizumab. The receptors here all came from an adult with mismatch repair-deficient cancer. The CDR3 runs from the conserved cysteine through the conserved F or W. D genes are given only for firm matches. Only part of the rows carry a size: once, few, many, or a class if the clone is expanded.

j_call | clone_size | v_call | d_call | cdr3_aa | cdr3_nt
TRBJ2-1 | . | TRBV6-6 | TRBD1 | CANPHSLQGAEQFF | TGTGCCAACCCTCATAGCCTACAGGGGGCTGAGCAGTTCTTC
TRBJ2-7 | few | TRBV4-3 | TRBD2 | CASSPSGGRSYEQYF | TGCGCCAGCAGCCCGTCGGGGGGAAGGTCCTACGAGCAGTACTTC
TRBJ1-1 | . | TRBV9 | . | CASSPGLGATAFF | TGTGCCAGCAGCCCCGGCCTCGGTGCAACAGCTTTCTTT
TRBJ2-7 | . | TRBV2 | TRBD2 | CASKNLGGHYEQYF | TGTGCCAGCAAAAATTTGGGAGGGCACTACGAGCAGTACTTC
TRBJ1-1 | few | TRBV14 | . | CASSRRGGGYAFF | TGTGCCAGCAGCCGCCGTGGGGGTGGATATGCTTTCTTT
TRBJ2-5 | . | TRBV29-1 | . | CSVEVAQGETQYF | TGCAGCGTTGAAGTAGCCCAGGGGGAGACCCAGTACTTC
TRBJ2-7 | . | TRBV6-5 | TRBD2 | CASKAGGPPYEQYF | TGTGCCAGCAAGGCGGGAGGGCCTCCCTACGAGCAGTACTTC
TRBJ2-1 | . | TRBV7-9 | . | CASSLVVGEQFF | TGTGCCAGCAGCTTAGTGGTTGGTGAGCAGTTCTTC
TRBJ2-5 | . | TRBV7-9 | . | CASSLGGSQETQYF | TGTGCCAGCAGCTTAGGGGGGTCCCAAGAGACCCAGTACTTC
TRBJ2-5 | . | TRBV7-9 | TRBD1 | CASSTRQGVETQYF | TGTGCCAGCAGCACCAGACAGGGTGTGGAGACCCAGTACTTC
TRBJ1-4 | . | TRBV7-2 | TRBD1 | CASSVPGQGDEKLFF | TGTGCCAGCAGCGTACCGGGACAGGGGGATGAAAAACTGTTTTTT
TRBJ2-7 | once | TRBV4-2 | . | CASSQDISGTVSYEQYF | TGTGCCAGCAGCCAAGATATATCCGGGACGGTTTCGTACGAGCAGTACTTC
TRBJ1-3 | . | TRBV7-8 | . | CASSPPGAEGNTIYF | TGTGCCAGCAGCCCCCCGGGAGCAGAGGGAAACACCATATATTTT
TRBJ1-2 | few | TRBV10-2 | TRBD1 | CASRTGANYGYTF | TGCGCCAGCCGGACAGGAGCTAACTATGGCTACACCTTC
TRBJ2-3 | . | TRBV30 | . | CAWSAGTDTQYF | TGTGCCTGGAGCGCGGGCACAGATACGCAGTATTTT
TRBJ2-7 | . | TRBV27 | TRBD1 | CASSSPTGSIYEQYF | TGTGCCAGCAGTTCCCCGACAGGGAGTATCTACGAGCAGTACTTC
TRBJ2-7 | . | TRBV4-1 | TRBD1 | CASSLWTGFRNEQYF | TGCGCCAGCAGCCTATGGACAGGGTTTCGGAACGAGCAGTACTTC
TRBJ2-5 | few | TRBV15 | TRBD2 | CATSRGLASETQYF | TGTGCCACCAGCAGAGGACTAGCGTCGGAGACCCAGTACTTC
TRBJ1-1 | . | TRBV11-2 | TRBD1 | CASSLTGGITEAFF | TGTGCCAGCAGCTTGACAGGGGGCATCACTGAAGCTTTCTTT
TRBJ2-1 | once | TRBV18 | TRBD1 | CASSPGTGSYNEQFF | TGTGCCAGCTCCCCCGGGACAGGGTCCTACAATGAGCAGTTCTTC
TRBJ1-2 | . | TRBV4-1 | TRBD1 | CASSHTGQRQGVTSWRQGYTF | TGCGCCAGCAGCCATACGGGGCAGAGACAGGGGGTGACTAGTTGGAGACAGGGCTACACCTTC
TRBJ2-1 | once | TRBV19 | TRBD2 | CASGGASGFSYNEQFF | TGTGCCAGTGGTGGGGCTAGCGGGTTCTCCTACAATGAGCAGTTCTTC
TRBJ2-7 | . | TRBV6-6 | . | CASSYPMGSSEQYF | TGTGCCAGCAGTTACCCCATGGGTTCCTCTGAGCAGTACTTC
TRBJ2-5 | . | TRBV25-1 | . | CASSQGGGTQETQYF | TGTGCCAGCAGTCAGGGGGGAGGGACCCAAGAGACCCAGTACTTC
TRBJ2-1 | . | TRBV29-1 | . | CSVAGGFSEQFF | TGCAGCGTTGCAGGAGGGTTTAGTGAGCAGTTCTTC
TRBJ2-7 | . | TRBV27 | TRBD2 | CASRDRGLGPYEQYF | TGTGCCAGCAGGGACCGGGGACTAGGACCCTACGAGCAGTACTTC
TRBJ2-7 | few | TRBV25-1 | . | CASSESKGSTKKSYEQYF | TGTGCCAGCAGTGAATCAAAAGGCAGTACCAAGAAGTCCTACGAGCAGTACTTC
TRBJ2-7 | . | TRBV11-3 | TRBD2 | CASSLWTSGEAGYEQYF | TGTGCCAGCAGCTTGTGGACTAGCGGGGAGGCTGGCTACGAGCAGTACTTC
TRBJ1-2 | few | TRBV4-1 | TRBD1 | CASSQLTGGSGYTF | TGCGCCAGCAGCCAATTGACAGGGGGGTCAGGCTACACCTTC
TRBJ1-2 | . | TRBV25-1 | . | CASSDRVIYGYTF | TGTGCCAGCAGTGACAGGGTGATCTATGGCTACACCTTC
TRBJ2-7 | . | TRBV4-3 | . | CASSQDRGVGREQYF | TGCGCCAGCAGCCAAGATCGTGGCGTAGGGCGCGAGCAGTACTTC
TRBJ1-4 | . | TRBV27 | . | CASRPDSTNEKLFF | TGTGCCAGCAGACCAGACAGTACTAATGAAAAACTGTTTTTT
TRBJ2-3 | . | TRBV18 | . | CASSPRNGDTQYF | TGTGCCAGCTCACCAAGGAATGGAGATACGCAGTATTTT
TRBJ2-7 | . | TRBV7-2 | . | CASSGRLYEQYF | TGTGCCAGCAGCGGAAGACTCTACGAGCAGTACTTC
TRBJ2-7 | . | TRBV7-6 | . | CASSLGDVSYEQYF | TGTGCCAGCAGCTTAGGGGACGTCTCCTACGAGCAGTACTTC
TRBJ1-5 | . | TRBV27 | . | CASRGGQTSNQPQHF | TGTGCCAGCAGAGGTGGACAGACTAGCAATCAGCCCCAGCATTTT
TRBJ2-1 | . | TRBV27 | TRBD2 | CASSPFMTSGGEQFF | TGTGCCAGCAGTCCCTTCATGACTAGCGGTGGTGAGCAGTTCTTC
TRBJ2-2 | . | TRBV7-9 | TRBD2 | CASSSSGAGGGGELFF | TGTGCCAGCAGCTCTTCGGGAGCGGGAGGAGGCGGGGAGCTGTTTTTT
TRBJ1-5 | . | TRBV18 | . | CASSPPGREGGNQPQHF | TGTGCCAGCTCACCGCCAGGAAGGGAAGGGGGCAATCAGCCCCAGCATTTT
TRBJ2-4 | . | TRBV5-1 | . | CASSLEGSAKNIQYF | TGCGCCAGCAGCTTGGAGGGGTCAGCCAAAAACATTCAGTACTTC
TRBJ2-7 | few | TRBV5-4 | . | CASSLGINYEQYF | TGTGCCAGCAGCCTGGGAATTAATTACGAGCAGTACTTC
TRBJ1-3 | . | TRBV7-3 | . | CASSLGSGAGNTIYF | TGTGCCAGCAGCTTGGGGTCAGGGGCTGGAAACACCATATATTTT
TRBJ2-1 | . | TRBV19 | . | CASSIDPHVGNEQFF | TGTGCCAGTAGTATAGACCCCCACGTAGGCAATGAGCAGTTCTTC
TRBJ1-6 | . | TRBV27 | . | CASRPTELSYNSPLHF | TGTGCCAGCAGACCGACAGAACTCTCCTATAATTCACCCCTCCACTTT
TRBJ2-1 | . | TRBV7-2 | TRBD2 | CASSISGLAGEISYNEQFF | TGTGCCAGCAGCATATCAGGACTAGCGGGCGAAATTTCCTACAATGAGCAGTTCTTC
TRBJ2-1 | few | TRBV29-1 | . | CSVVPDNEQFF | TGCAGCGTTGTTCCAGACAATGAGCAGTTCTTC
TRBJ2-2 | . | TRBV14 | . | CASSQVWTVNTGELFF | TGTGCCAGCAGCCAAGTTTGGACGGTGAACACCGGGGAGCTGTTTTTT
TRBJ2-3 | once | TRBV11-2 | . | CASSLRKVGRNTDTQYF | TGTGCCAGCAGCTTAAGGAAGGTGGGGAGGAATACAGATACGCAGTATTTT
TRBJ2-3 | . | TRBV13 | TRBD1 | CASSHVGTAYSDTQYF | TGTGCCAGCAGCCACGTTGGGACAGCTTATTCAGATACGCAGTATTTT
TRBJ1-3 | . | TRBV10-1 | . | CASSAEFSTTSSGNTIYF | TGCGCCAGCAGTGCGGAATTCAGTACAACAAGCTCTGGAAACACCATATATTTT
TRBJ1-4 | . | TRBV19 | . | CASSILPPMNEKLFF | TGTGCCAGTAGTATTCTTCCTCCGATGAATGAAAAACTGTTTTTT
TRBJ2-2 | . | TRBV11-2 | TRBD2 | CASRGLASNTGELFF | TGTGCCAGCAGGGGACTAGCGTCGAACACCGGGGAGCTGTTTTTT
TRBJ2-5 | . | TRBV19 | . | CASNSGGFETQYF | TGTGCCAGTAACTCAGGCGGGTTCGAGACCCAGTACTTC
TRBJ1-5 | few | TRBV19 | . | CASSYQQGNQPQHF | TGTGCCAGTAGTTATCAGCAGGGTAATCAGCCCCAGCATTTT
TRBJ1-1 | . | TRBV7-3 | . | CASSRKGGGNTEAFF | TGTGCCAGCAGCCGAAAGGGGGGCGGGAACACTGAAGCTTTCTTT